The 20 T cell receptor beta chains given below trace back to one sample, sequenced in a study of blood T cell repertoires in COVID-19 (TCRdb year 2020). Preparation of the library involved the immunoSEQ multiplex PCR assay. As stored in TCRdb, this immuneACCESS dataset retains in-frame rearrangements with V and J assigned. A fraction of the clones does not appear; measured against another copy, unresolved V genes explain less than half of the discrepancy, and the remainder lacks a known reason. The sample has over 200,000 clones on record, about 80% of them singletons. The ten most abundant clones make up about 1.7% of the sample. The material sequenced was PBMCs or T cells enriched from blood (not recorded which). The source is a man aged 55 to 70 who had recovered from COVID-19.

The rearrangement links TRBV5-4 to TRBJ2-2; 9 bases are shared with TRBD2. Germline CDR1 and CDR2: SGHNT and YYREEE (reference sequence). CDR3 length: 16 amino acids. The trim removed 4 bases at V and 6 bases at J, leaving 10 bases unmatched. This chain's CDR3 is CASSQARRGGAGELFF. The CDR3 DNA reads TGTGCCAGCAGCCAGGCAAGGCGGGGGGGCGCCGGGGAGCTGTTTTTT.

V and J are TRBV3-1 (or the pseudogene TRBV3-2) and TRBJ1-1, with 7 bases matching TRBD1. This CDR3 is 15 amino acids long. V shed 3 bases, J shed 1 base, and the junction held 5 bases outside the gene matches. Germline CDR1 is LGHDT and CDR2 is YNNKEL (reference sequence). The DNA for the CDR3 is TGTGCCAGCAGCCAGCCGGGACAGCAGAACACTGAAGCTTTCTTT. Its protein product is CASSQPGQQNTEAFF.

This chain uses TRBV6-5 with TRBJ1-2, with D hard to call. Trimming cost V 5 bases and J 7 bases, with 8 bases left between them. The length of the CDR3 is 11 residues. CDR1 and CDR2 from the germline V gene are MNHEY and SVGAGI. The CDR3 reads CASSLNGGYTF. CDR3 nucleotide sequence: TGTGCCAGCAGTCTGAACGGTGGCTACACCTTC.

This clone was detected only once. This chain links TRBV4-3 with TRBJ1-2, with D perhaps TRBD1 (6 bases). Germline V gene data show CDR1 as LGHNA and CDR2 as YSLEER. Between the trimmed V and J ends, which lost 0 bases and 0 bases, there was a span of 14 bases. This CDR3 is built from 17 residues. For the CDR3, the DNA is TGCGCCAGCAGCCAAGATCAGGAACAGGGAGCTAACTATGGCTACACCTTC. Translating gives CASSQDQEQGANYGYTF.

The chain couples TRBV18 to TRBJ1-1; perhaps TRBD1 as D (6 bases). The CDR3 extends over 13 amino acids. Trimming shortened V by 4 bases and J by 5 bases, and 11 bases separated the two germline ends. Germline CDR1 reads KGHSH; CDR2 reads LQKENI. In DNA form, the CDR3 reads TGTGCCAGCTCACAACGGACAGAAACTGAAGCTTTCTTT. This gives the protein CASSQRTETEAFF.

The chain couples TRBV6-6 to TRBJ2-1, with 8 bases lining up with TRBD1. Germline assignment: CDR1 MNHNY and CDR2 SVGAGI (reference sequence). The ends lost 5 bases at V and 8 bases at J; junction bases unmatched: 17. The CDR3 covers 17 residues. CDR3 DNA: TGTGCCAGCAGTCCCAGGGGGCGCTCGGGGCTTTTGGATGAGCAGTTCTTC. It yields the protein CASSPRGRSGLLDEQFF.

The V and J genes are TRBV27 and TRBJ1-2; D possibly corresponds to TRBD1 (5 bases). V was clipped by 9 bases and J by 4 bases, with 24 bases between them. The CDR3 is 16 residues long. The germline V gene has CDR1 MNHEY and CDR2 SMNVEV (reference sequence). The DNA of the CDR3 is TGTGCCAGGCCCGGGTGGGGCGAGTTCGTAGTCTATGGCTACACCTTC. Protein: CARPGWGEFVVYGYTF.

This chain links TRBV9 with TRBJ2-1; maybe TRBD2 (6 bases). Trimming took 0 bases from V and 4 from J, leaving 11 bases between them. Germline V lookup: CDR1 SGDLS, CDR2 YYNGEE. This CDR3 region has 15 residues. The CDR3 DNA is TGTGCCAGCAGCGTAGATGGGGGGAGTTACAATGAGCAGTTCTTC. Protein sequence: CASSVDGGSYNEQFF.

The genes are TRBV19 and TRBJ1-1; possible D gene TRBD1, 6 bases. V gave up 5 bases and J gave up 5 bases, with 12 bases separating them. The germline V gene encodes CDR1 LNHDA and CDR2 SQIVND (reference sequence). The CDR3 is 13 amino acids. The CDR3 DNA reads TGTGCCAGTAGTCTACAGGGAGCGACTGAAGCTTTCTTT. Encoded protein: CASSLQGATEAFF.

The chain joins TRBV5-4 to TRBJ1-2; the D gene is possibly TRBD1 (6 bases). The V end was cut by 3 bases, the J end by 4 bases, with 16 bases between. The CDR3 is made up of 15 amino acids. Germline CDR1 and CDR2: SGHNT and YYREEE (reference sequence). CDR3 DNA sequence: TGTGCCAGCAGCTCGATAAAACAGGGCTCCTATGGCTACACCTTC. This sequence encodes CASSSIKQGSYGYTF.

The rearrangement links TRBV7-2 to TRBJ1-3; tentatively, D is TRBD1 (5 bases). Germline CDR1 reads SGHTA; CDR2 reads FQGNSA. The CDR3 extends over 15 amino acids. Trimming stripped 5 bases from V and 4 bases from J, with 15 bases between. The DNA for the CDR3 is TGTGCCAGCAGCCCAAGTGGGGGGATAGGAAACACCATATATTTT. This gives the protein CASSPSGGIGNTIYF.

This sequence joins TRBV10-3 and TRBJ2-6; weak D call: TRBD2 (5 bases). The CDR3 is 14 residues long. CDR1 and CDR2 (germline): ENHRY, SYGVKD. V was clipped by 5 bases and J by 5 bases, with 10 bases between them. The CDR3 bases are TGTGCCATCAGTACCGGGGAACGGGCCAACGTCCTGACTTTC. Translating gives CAISTGERANVLTF.

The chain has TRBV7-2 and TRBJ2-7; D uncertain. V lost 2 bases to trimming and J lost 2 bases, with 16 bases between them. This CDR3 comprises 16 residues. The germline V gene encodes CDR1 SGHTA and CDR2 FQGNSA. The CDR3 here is CASSLSQPLGAYEQYF. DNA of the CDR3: TGTGCCAGCAGCTTAAGTCAGCCTTTAGGAGCCTACGAGCAGTACTTC.

CDR3 DNA sequence: TGTGCCAGCAGTTTTTCTGGGGACATTGAAGCTTTCTTT. Translation gives CASSFSGDIEAFF. The chain is built from TRBV12-3 or TRBV12-4 and TRBJ1-1; weak D call: TRBD1 (6 bases). The CDR3 sequence is 13 residues long. Between the trimmed V and J ends, which lost 3 bases and 7 bases, there was a span of 12 bases.

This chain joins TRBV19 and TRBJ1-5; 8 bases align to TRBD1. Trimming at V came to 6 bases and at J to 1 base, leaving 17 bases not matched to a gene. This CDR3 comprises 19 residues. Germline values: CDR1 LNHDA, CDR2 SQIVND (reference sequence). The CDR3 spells CASSSIPGQGVGSNQPQHF. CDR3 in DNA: TGTGCCAGTAGCAGTATCCCCGGACAGGGTGTGGGGAGCAATCAGCCCCAGCATTTT.

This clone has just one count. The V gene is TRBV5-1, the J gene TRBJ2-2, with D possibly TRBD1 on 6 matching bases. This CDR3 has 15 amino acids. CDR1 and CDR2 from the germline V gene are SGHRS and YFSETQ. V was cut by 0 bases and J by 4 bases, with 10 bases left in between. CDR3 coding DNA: TGCGCCAGCAGCTTGGCCCAGGGGAGCACCGGGGAGCTGTTTTTT. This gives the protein CASSLAQGSTGELFF.

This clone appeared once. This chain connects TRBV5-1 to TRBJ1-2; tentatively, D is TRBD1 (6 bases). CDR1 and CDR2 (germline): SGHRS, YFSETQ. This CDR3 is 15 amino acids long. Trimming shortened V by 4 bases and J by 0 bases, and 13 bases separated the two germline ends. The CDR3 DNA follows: TGCGCCAGCAGCACTACAGGGCAAGCTAACTATGGCTACACCTTC. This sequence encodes CASSTTGQANYGYTF.

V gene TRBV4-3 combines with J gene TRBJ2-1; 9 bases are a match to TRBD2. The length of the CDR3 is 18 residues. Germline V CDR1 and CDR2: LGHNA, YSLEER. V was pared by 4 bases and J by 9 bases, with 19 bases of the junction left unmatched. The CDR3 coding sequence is TGCGCCAGCAGCCGGGGCAAACTAGGACTAGCGCTGGGGACTGAGCAGTTCTTC. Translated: CASSRGKLGLALGTEQFF.

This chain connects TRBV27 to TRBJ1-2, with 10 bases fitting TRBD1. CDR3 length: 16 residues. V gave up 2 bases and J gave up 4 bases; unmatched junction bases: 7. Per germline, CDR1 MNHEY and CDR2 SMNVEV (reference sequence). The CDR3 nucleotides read TGTGCCAGCAGTTTAGGGGGGACAGGGGATCCCTATGGCTACACCTTC. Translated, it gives CASSLGGTGDPYGYTF.

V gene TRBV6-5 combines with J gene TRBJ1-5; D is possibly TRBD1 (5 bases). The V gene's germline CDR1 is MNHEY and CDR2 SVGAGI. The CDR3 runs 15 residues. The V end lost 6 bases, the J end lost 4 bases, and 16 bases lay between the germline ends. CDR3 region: CASRARGEGNQPQHF. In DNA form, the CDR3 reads TGTGCCAGCAGAGCCAGAGGGGAGGGTAATCAGCCCCAGCATTTT.